Shown below are 8 T cell receptor beta chains from a single sample sequenced in a study of shared clonotypes between healthy human individuals. The method was immunoSEQ multiplex PCR; TCRdb's version includes in-frame clones alone and lacks a portion of them. Of roughly 1,000,000 clones in the sample, 75% to 80% were seen once. Sequenced sample: memory CD4+ T cells from PBMCs. The subset here: CD45RA-negative fraction. All receptors derive from a man younger than 35 in good health. Some clones in this sample may be carry-over from other donors' samples.

CDR3 nucleotide sequence: TGTGCCAGCAGCTTGGTGGGTAGCGGGAGGACCCAGTACTTC. This codes for CASSLVGSGRTQYF. The chain recombines TRBV5-6 with TRBJ2-5; 9 nucleotides line up with TRBD2. From germline, CDR1 is SGHDT and CDR2 YYEEEE. V shed 0 bases and J 7 bases; nucleotides not matched to a gene: 4. The length of the CDR3 is 14 residues. The full variable domain, with the rest looked up from reference TRBV5-6 and TRBJ2-5, is DAGVTQSPTHLIKTRGQQVTLRCSPKSGHDTVSWYQQALGQGPQFIFQYYEEEERQRGNFPDRFSGHQFPNYSSELNVNALLLGDSALYLCASSLVGSGRTQYFGPGTRLLVL.

This chain uses TRBV2 with TRBJ1-1; 12 nucleotides align to TRBD1. Unmatched junction bases numbered 14, after V lost 6 bases and J lost 6 bases. This CDR3 is 17 amino acids long. Germline V gene sequence: CDR1 SNHLY, CDR2 FYNNEI. The CDR3 DNA is TGTGCCAGCAGGAGAGCCGGGACAGGGGGCGAAGGGGCTGAAGCTTTCTTT. It encodes CASRRAGTGGEGAEAFF.

Comment on this clone: A read error is likely here: a far larger clone is one base away. Other DNA sequences in this sample translate to the same CDR3. This rearrangement joins TRBV7-2 to TRBJ1-3; 7 bases align to TRBD1. There are 14 residues in the CDR3. Germline assignment: CDR1 SGHTA and CDR2 FQGNSA. Losses at the gene ends were 4 bases for V and 0 bases for J; bases not matched to a gene: 0. Here the CDR3 DNA reads TGTGCCAGCAGCTGGGACAGCTCTGGAAACACCATATATTTT. Amino acid sequence: CASSWDSSGNTIYF.

The chain uses TRBV11-1 and TRBJ2-2; D ambiguous. The CDR3 has 15 amino acids. V was cut by 4 bases and J by 2 bases, with 11 bases left in between. Germline CDR1 and CDR2: SGHAT and FQDESV (reference sequence). The CDR3 loop reads CASSSLRRNTGELFF. The CDR3 nucleotides are TGTGCCAGCAGCTCCCTTAGGAGAAACACCGGGGAGCTGTTTTTT.

This chain connects TRBV5-1 to TRBJ2-1; TRBD2 matches at 7 bases. The V gene end was trimmed by 2 bases and the J gene end by 8 bases; junction bases not matched to a gene: 10. CDR1 and CDR2 from the germline V gene are SGHRS and YFSETQ. The CDR3 covers 15 residues. CDR3 coding DNA: TGCGCCAGCAGCTTTCAGGGAGGGTTATTCGATGAGCAGTTCTTC. Translating gives CASSFQGGLFDEQFF.

The chain couples TRBV11-2 to TRBJ2-5, with D perhaps matching TRBD1 or TRBD2 (5 bases each). Trimming removed 9 bases from V and 4 bases from J, with 15 bases in between. CDR1 and CDR2 (germline): SGHAT, FQNNGV. This CDR3 is 13 amino acids long. Written as DNA, the CDR3 is TGTGCCAGTCAGAGGGGAAATGGAGAGACCCAGTACTTC. Its protein is CASQRGNGETQYF. Together with reference TRBV11-2 and TRBJ2-5, the CDR3 gives the full variable domain: EAGVAQSPRYKIIEKRQSVAFWCNPISGHATLYWYQQILGQGPKLLIQFQNNGVVDDSQLPKDRFSAERLKGVDSTLKIQPAKLEDSAVYLCASQRGNGETQYFGPGTRLLVL.

V usage is TRBV19 and J usage is TRBJ2-1; D not resolved. V gave up 0 bases and J gave up 6 bases, with 12 bases separating them. The CDR3 is made up of 15 amino acids. The V gene's germline CDR1 is LNHDA and CDR2 SQIVND (reference sequence). The CDR3 nucleotides read TGTGCCAGTAGTATAGAACCGGGCCCAGGCAATGAGCAGTTCTTC. Translating it yields CASSIEPGPGNEQFF.

The chain employs TRBV4-3 and TRBJ1-5; TRBD1 aligns across 10 bases. The CDR3 spans 15 residues. The V segment lost 4 bases and the J segment 0 bases; nucleotides outside the gene matches: 0. Germline-derived CDR1 and CDR2 are LGHNA and YSLEER. CDR3 in amino acids: CASSRDRGSNQPQHF. The CDR3 DNA is TGCGCCAGCAGCCGGGACAGGGGTAGCAATCAGCCCCAGCATTTT.